Listed here are 24 T cell receptor beta chains from one sample, sequenced in a study of control samples from healthy donors and cancer patients. Data came from immunoSEQ multiplex PCR; TCRdb stores just in-frame clones and leaves some out. The repertoire includes over 75,000 clones, around four fifths of them detected once, and approximately 19% sits in the top ten. The source material was blood. These receptor sequences come from a man aged 25-45 years in good health.

The chain is built from TRBV12-2 and TRBJ2-7; TRBD2, as called in the table, went unchecked against the DNA. TRBV12-2 is listed as a pseudogene. This CDR3 contains 17 residues. In DNA form, the CDR3 reads TGTGCAAGTCGCTTAGTTTTGGGTGGGACTTCATCCTACGAGCAGTACTTC. Its protein is CASRLVLGGTSSYEQYF.

This clone is medium-sized within its sample. The genes are TRBV29-1 and TRBJ2-7; 8 bases fit TRBD1. V dropped 6 bases and J dropped 2; count of bases not matched to a gene: 9. The CDR3 runs 14 residues. CDR1 SQVTM and CDR2 ANQGSEA come from the germline V gene. The CDR3 sequence is CSVQSRTGTYEQYF. The CDR3 nucleotides read TGCAGCGTACAATCCAGGACAGGGACCTACGAGCAGTACTTC.

This chain links TRBV29-1 with TRBJ2-2; D unclear. The V and J ends lost 2 bases and 4 bases respectively, with 11 bases between them. CDR3 size: 14 residues. CDR1 and CDR2 (germline): SQVTM, ANQGSEA. This CDR3 is CSVESQAFTGELFF. The CDR3 coding sequence is TGCAGCGTTGAAAGTCAGGCCTTCACCGGGGAGCTGTTTTTT.

In regard to this clone: No DNA is shown, since the ends of the CDR3 on it are uncertain; the CDR3 is the one TCRdb lists. This chain uses TRBV19 with TRBJ2-2; the DNA was not used to check the table's D call, TRBD2. The CDR3 spans 14 amino acids, including both terminal residues. Looked up from germline, CDR1 is LNHDA and CDR2 is SQIVND (reference sequence). CDR3 loop: CASSIMTSGESCFF.

A few counts support this clone. The rearrangement joins TRBV7-9 to TRBJ2-7; D may be TRBD1 (7 bases). This CDR3 has 13 residues. V was clipped by 5 bases and J by 3 bases, with 11 bases between them. Germline assignment: CDR1 SEHNR and CDR2 FQNEAQ (reference sequence). CDR3 in amino acids: CASSRQGGYEQYF. CDR3 in DNA: TGTGCCAGCAGCCGACAGGGAGGCTACGAGCAGTACTTC.

The chain links TRBV7-2 to TRBJ1-6; weak D call: TRBD1 (5 bases). CDR3 length equals 15 residues. The germline V gene encodes CDR1 SGHTA and CDR2 FQGNSA. Trimming cost V 2 bases and J 9 bases, with 14 bases left between them. The CDR3 sequence: CASSLRTFQGSPLHF. The DNA of the CDR3 is TGTGCCAGCAGCTTAAGGACATTCCAGGGTTCACCCCTCCACTTT.

The rearrangement links TRBV28 to TRBJ1-2, with D possibly matching TRBD1 (6 bases). Between the trimmed V and J ends, which lost 6 bases and 10 bases, there was a span of 18 bases. In germline, CDR1 is MDHEN, CDR2 SYDVKM. CDR3 length: 13 residues. CDR3 protein: CASRLDSSYNYTF. CDR3 nucleotide sequence: TGTGCCAGCAGATTGGACAGCTCCTATAACTACACCTTC.

The gene calls are TRBV2 and TRBJ1-2; a possible D gene is TRBD1 (6 bases). Trimming took 1 base from V and 7 from J, leaving 13 bases between them. The CDR3 runs to 14 residues. Germline V CDR1 and CDR2: SNHLY, FYNNEI. The CDR3 DNA is TGTGCCAGCAGTGAAGAGGGGGTAGTAGGTGGCTACACCTTC. Amino acids: CASSEEGVVGGYTF.

This clone was counted a few times. This rearrangement joins TRBV28 to TRBJ1-2; tentative D call: TRBD1 (5 bases). CDR3 length: 13 amino acids. Germline V CDR1 and CDR2: MDHEN, SYDVKM. Trimming removed 8 bases from V and 3 bases from J, with 13 bases in between. CDR3 protein: CASLQGGDYGYTF. CDR3 in DNA: TGTGCCAGCCTTCAGGGTGGCGACTATGGCTACACCTTC.

The V call is TRBV5-6, the J call TRBJ2-7; perhaps D is TRBD1 or TRBD2 (5 bases each). V was pared by 4 bases and J by 4 bases, with 9 bases between. From germline, CDR1 is SGHDT and CDR2 YYEEEE. The CDR3 contains 12 residues. CDR3 nucleotides: TGTGCCAGCAGCCTCGGGGCGTACGAGCAGTACTTC. This sequence encodes CASSLGAYEQYF.

This CDR3 reads CASSPAEGITEAFF. In DNA, the CDR3 is TGTGCCAGCAGTCCCGCGGAAGGGATTACTGAAGCTTTCTTT. V gene TRBV6-5 combines with J gene TRBJ1-1; D unresolved. Trimming pared 5 bases from V and 5 bases from J, leaving 15 bases between. The CDR3 sequence is 14 residues long. Germline CDR1 MNHEY, CDR2 SVGAGI.

This clone showed up just a few times. The V gene is TRBV7-9, the J gene TRBJ2-2; TRBD1 agrees at 7 bases. Unmatched junction bases numbered 14, after V lost 5 bases and J lost 2 bases. The CDR3 length is 18 residues. Per the germline V gene, CDR1 is SEHNR and CDR2 is FQNEAQ (reference sequence). The CDR3 spells CASSRAPGQRTNTGELFF. Written as DNA, the CDR3 is TGTGCCAGCAGCCGGGCACCGGGACAGCGGACTAACACCGGGGAGCTGTTTTTT.

CDR3 coding DNA: TGCAGCGTTGGGGCTCCACAAGGCAGCTACGAGCAGTACTTC. It encodes CSVGAPQGSYEQYF. The V gene is TRBV29-1, the J gene TRBJ2-7; D unresolved. V gave up 4 bases and J gave up 3 bases, with 16 bases separating them. The CDR3 is made up of 14 amino acids. Germline CDR1 reads SQVTM; CDR2 reads ANQGSEA.

The rearrangement links TRBV7-3 to TRBJ2-3; TRBD2 is a possible D gene (5 bases). V shed 1 base and J shed 2 bases, with 13 bases lying between them. The germline gives CDR1 SGHTA, CDR2 FQGTGA. The CDR3 loop spans 16 amino acids. In nucleotides, the CDR3 is TGTGCCAGCAGCTTAAGTGGCCTAGCCCACACAGATACGCAGTATTTT. As protein: CASSLSGLAHTDTQYF.

This clone occurred a few times. The chain links TRBV4-1 to TRBJ2-2; no clear D gene. CDR3 length equals 13 residues. From germline, CDR1 is MGHRA and CDR2 YSYEKL. Trimming pared 4 bases from V and 15 bases from J, leaving 18 bases between. CDR3 in amino acids: CASSPLETGWLFF. CDR3 coding DNA: TGCGCCAGCAGCCCCCTCGAAACGGGTTGGTTGTTTTTT.

The chain carries TRBV11-2 and TRBJ2-1; D not resolved. Trimming left V 0 bases short and J 2 bases short, with 8 bases between. The CDR3 is 15 residues long. The germline V gene encodes CDR1 SGHAT and CDR2 FQNNGV. CDR3 in amino acids: CASSLERAPYNEQFF. The DNA of the CDR3 is TGTGCCAGCAGCTTAGAAAGGGCCCCCTACAATGAGCAGTTCTTC.

The rearrangement links TRBV19 to TRBJ1-2, with D hard to call. Trimming cost V 4 bases and J 4 bases, with 13 bases left between them. The CDR3 totals 14 residues. Per the germline V gene, CDR1 is LNHDA and CDR2 is SQIVND (reference sequence). The CDR3 spells CASSTISKTYGYTF. The CDR3 DNA sequence: TGTGCCAGTAGTACCATATCTAAGACCTATGGCTACACCTTC.

The rearrangement uses TRBV5-1 and TRBJ2-3, with 7 bases matching TRBD1. J lost 2 bases, V lost 4 bases, and 4 bases had no gene match. The CDR3 consists of 14 residues. The germline V gene has CDR1 SGHRS and CDR2 YFSETQ. CDR3 coding DNA: TGCGCCAGCAGCACGGGACAGTTCACAGATACGCAGTATTTT. This translates into CASSTGQFTDTQYF.

This clone was detected only a few times. The J gene is TRBJ1-2, the V gene TRBV10-3, with D tentatively TRBD1 (6 bases). Trimming cost V 2 bases and J 5 bases, with 18 bases left between them. There are 16 residues in the CDR3. Germline CDR1 reads ENHRY; CDR2 reads SYGVKD. The CDR3 sequence is CAISEAAGAGGYGYTF. CDR3 DNA: TGTGCCATCAGTGAGGCGGCGGGGGCCGGGGGGTATGGCTACACCTTC.

The sample holds many counts of this clone. This chain joins TRBV28 and TRBJ2-3; 9 bases are shared with TRBD2. The CDR3 consists of 15 residues. Unmatched junction bases numbered 4, after V lost 5 bases and J lost 1 base. CDR1 MDHEN and CDR2 SYDVKM come from the germline V gene. As DNA, the CDR3 is TGTGCCAGCAGTATAGCGGGGGATCGCACAGATACGCAGTATTTT. This gives the protein CASSIAGDRTDTQYF.

This chain connects TRBV15 to TRBJ2-5; 9 nucleotides agree with TRBD1. V shed 4 bases and J 4 bases; nucleotides not matched to a gene: 7. This CDR3 region has 15 residues. Germline lookup yields CDR1 LNHNV and CDR2 YYDKDF (reference sequence). Written as DNA, the CDR3 is TGTGCCACCAGCAAAGGGGACAGGGAAACAGAGACCCAGTACTTC. It yields the protein CATSKGDRETETQYF. Looking up the rest from reference TRBV15 and TRBJ2-5 gives the full variable domain: DAMVIQNPRYQVTQFGKPVTLSCSQTLNHNVMYWYQQKSSQAPKLLFHYYDKDFNNEADTPDNFQSRRPNTSFCFLDIRSPGLGDTAMYLCATSKGDRETETQYFGPGTRLLVL.

The rearrangement links TRBV5-1 to TRBJ2-3, with 10 positions matching TRBD1. With V trimmed by 4 bases and J by 5 bases, 4 bases remained unmatched. This CDR3 has 14 residues. Germline-derived CDR1 and CDR2 are SGHRS and YFSETQ. CDR3 nucleotides: TGCGCCAGCAGCCCCGGACAGGGGGGAGATACGCAGTATTTT. Encoded protein: CASSPGQGGDTQYF.

In DNA form, the CDR3 reads TGTGCCTGGAGTCTTCTCAGGGAATCGATCCCTGAAGCTTTCTTT. Translation gives CAWSLLRESIPEAFF. V usage is TRBV30 and J usage is TRBJ1-1; perhaps TRBD1 as D (5 bases). This CDR3 is built from 15 residues. V dropped 2 bases and J dropped 6 bases, with 19 bases sitting between them. Germline V gives CDR1 GTSNPN, CDR2 SVGIG (reference sequence).

This chain joins TRBV7-8 and TRBJ1-2, with D possibly being TRBD1 (6 bases). The germline CDR1 and CDR2 sequences are SGHVS and FQNEAQ. The V and J ends lost 3 bases and 4 bases respectively, with 12 bases between them. The CDR3 covers 14 residues. The CDR3 DNA reads TGTGCCAGCAGCTTTGGGGGCGAGGGCTATGGCTACACCTTC. It is translated as CASSFGGEGYGYTF. The complete variable domain, with remaining parts taken from reference TRBV7-8 and TRBJ1-2, reads GAGVSQSPRYKVAKRGQDVALRCDPISGHVSLFWYQQALGQGPEFLTYFQNEAQLDKSGLPSDRFFAERPEGSVSTLKIQRTQQEDSAVYLCASSFGGEGYGYTFGSGTRLTVV.